This entry lists 17 T cell receptor beta chains sequenced from one sample in a study of cytomegalovirus exposure and HLA in healthy donors. 13 Jbeta primers and 60 Vbeta primers were used for the PCR. TCRdb's table, derived via immunoSEQ multiplex PCR, lists solely in-frame clones and lacks some. The sample has under 250,000 clones; 76% are singletons. Sequencing was carried out using PBMCs. The receptors shown here come from a man aged 18 to 29 in good health and CMV-seronegative.

The chain links TRBV19 to TRBJ2-5; 8 bases line up with TRBD1. CDR1 and CDR2 from the germline V gene are LNHDA and SQIVND (reference sequence). The CDR3 extends over 13 amino acids. V lost 0 bases and J lost 10; bases outside the gene matches: 4. The CDR3 DNA is TGTGCCAGTAGTATAGAACGACAGGGGAACCAGTACTTC. Protein sequence: CASSIERQGNQYF.

The chain is built from TRBV30 and TRBJ1-4, with D unclear. The CDR3 has 13 amino acids. Germline CDR1 reads GTSNPN; CDR2 reads SVGIG (reference sequence). Trimming removed 8 bases at V and 0 bases at J, with 10 bases between. In DNA form, the CDR3 reads TGTGCCGTCCCGGTTGCAACTAATGAAAAACTGTTTTTT. Amino acid sequence: CAVPVATNEKLFF.

J is TRBJ2-7 and V is TRBV10-2, with 9 positions matching TRBD1. With V trimmed by 3 bases and J by 7 bases, 10 bases remained unmatched. In germline, CDR1 is WSHSY, CDR2 SAAADI. The CDR3 is 15 residues long. The CDR3 loop is CASSEELGDRVEQYF. CDR3 nucleotides: TGCGCCAGCAGTGAAGAATTAGGGGACAGGGTTGAGCAGTACTTC.

The chain links TRBV15 to TRBJ2-3; 9 nucleotides line up with TRBD2. With V trimmed by 0 bases and J by 2 bases, 6 bases remained unmatched. The length of the CDR3 is 17 residues. Germline V gene sequence: CDR1 LNHNV, CDR2 YYDKDF (reference sequence). The CDR3 nucleotides read TGTGCCACCAGCAGAGATCGGCTAGCGGGGTACACAGATACGCAGTATTTT. Residues: CATSRDRLAGYTDTQYF.

The chain employs TRBV7-3 and TRBJ2-5, with 7 nucleotides matching TRBD1. This CDR3 region has 18 residues. Per germline, CDR1 SGHTA and CDR2 FQGTGA. Trimming removed 2 bases from V and 5 bases from J; junction bases left unmatched: 17. CDR3 coding DNA: TGTGCCAGCAGCTTAGGGTGGGACAGTATCCAACAGGAGGAGACCCAGTACTTC. It is translated as CASSLGWDSIQQEETQYF.

V usage is TRBV5-1 and J usage is TRBJ2-2; possibly TRBD1 for D (6 bases). CDR1 is SGHRS, CDR2 YFSETQ, per germline. The CDR3 runs 14 residues. Trimming took off 1 base at V and 3 bases at J, with 7 bases between the two ends. In DNA, the CDR3 is TGCGCCAGCAGCTTGACAGGGTACACCGGGGAGCTGTTTTTT. It codes for CASSLTGYTGELFF.

The chain couples TRBV9 to TRBJ2-1, with TRBD2 matching over 10 bases. J gave up 2 bases and V 0 bases, and 2 bases lay outside the gene matches. This CDR3 is built from 16 residues. From germline, CDR1 is SGDLS and CDR2 YYNGEE. The CDR3 nucleotides read TGTGCCAGCAGCGTAGGTACTAGCGGGGCCTACAATGAGCAGTTCTTC. Translating gives CASSVGTSGAYNEQFF.

This chain links TRBV29-1 with TRBJ2-1; 9 bases are shared with TRBD2. V dropped 0 bases and J dropped 4; count of bases not matched to a gene: 7. This CDR3 has 16 residues. Germline-derived CDR1 and CDR2 are SQVTM and ANQGSEA. The CDR3 coding sequence is TGCAGCGTTGAAGATGGAAGACTAGCGGCGTACAATGAGCAGTTCTTC. It translates to CSVEDGRLAAYNEQFF.

This clone was seen more than once but under ten times. The chain combines TRBV6-5 with TRBJ2-7, with TRBD2 identical over 7 bases. The junction had 9 bases not matched to a gene; V was cut back by 6 bases and J by 7 bases. CDR1 and CDR2 from the germline V gene are MNHEY and SVGAGI. The CDR3 covers 13 residues. The DNA of the CDR3 is TGTGCCAGCAGCCCTTCCGGGACTACTGAGCAGTACTTC. Its translation is CASSPSGTTEQYF.

The chain employs TRBV7-6 and TRBJ2-1, with a tentative D call TRBD2 (6 bases). Germline V gives CDR1 SGHVS, CDR2 FNYEAQ. Trimming took off 5 bases at V and 8 bases at J, with 19 bases between the two ends. This CDR3 has 15 amino acids. Written as DNA, the CDR3 is TGTGCCAGCAGCCTCACTAGCAGCCCCTCCGATGAGCAGTTCTTC. Protein sequence: CASSLTSSPSDEQFF.

The CDR3 DNA follows: TGTGCCAGCAGTTACGACAGTTCTCAGAGGGGCTACACCTTC. Its translation: CASSYDSSQRGYTF. This rearrangement joins TRBV6-5 to TRBJ1-2; a weak D match, TRBD1 (5 bases). Germline lookup yields CDR1 MNHEY and CDR2 SVGAGI. There are 14 residues in the CDR3. The V and J ends lost 2 bases and 8 bases respectively, with 15 bases between them.

This chain's CDR3 is CASSLTRGNKIKTYEQYF. CDR3 nucleotides: TGTGCCAGCAGCTTGACCAGGGGAAATAAAATAAAAACCTACGAGCAGTACTTC. The rearrangement uses TRBV11-2 and TRBJ2-7; maybe TRBD1 (6 bases). Per the germline V gene, CDR1 is SGHAT and CDR2 is FQNNGV. Trimming took 3 bases from V and 2 from J, leaving 23 bases between them. This CDR3 has 18 amino acids.

Worth noting for this clone: Germline and junction disagree at one end, which may indicate a read error. V and J are TRBV7-9 and TRBJ2-1; TRBD2 might be the D (5 bases). The CDR3 runs 12 residues. Germline loops: CDR1 SEHNR, CDR2 FQNEAQ (reference sequence). Here the CDR3 reads CSSSLSGDEQFF. The CDR3 DNA is TGTTCCAGCAGCCTCTCCGGGGATGAGCAGTTCTTC.

In this sample, this clone turned up a few times. The gene calls are TRBV28 and TRBJ1-5, with 9 nucleotides matching TRBD1. The germline gives CDR1 MDHEN, CDR2 SYDVKM. This CDR3 region has 16 residues. The trim removed 3 bases at V and 3 bases at J, leaving 6 bases unmatched. In nucleotides, the CDR3 is TGTGCCAGCAGTTTGGGGGACAGGGTAGACAATCAGCCCCAGCATTTT. Translated, it gives CASSLGDRVDNQPQHF.

The chain employs TRBV2 and TRBJ1-4; 8 nucleotides align to TRBD1. Germline-derived CDR1 and CDR2 are SNHLY and FYNNEI. CDR3 length equals 17 residues. Trimming removed 6 bases from V and 0 bases from J; junction bases left unmatched: 9. CDR3 protein: CASRTQGGRATNEKLFF. The CDR3 DNA reads TGTGCCAGCAGAACACAGGGGGGAAGGGCAACTAATGAAAAACTGTTTTTT. Full variable domain (outside the CDR3, taken from reference TRBV2 and TRBJ1-4): EPEVTQTPSHQVTQMGQEVILRCVPISNHLYFYWYRQILGQKVEFLVSFYNNEISEKSEIFDDQFSVERPDGSNFTLKIRSTKLEDSAMYFCASRTQGGRATNEKLFFGSGTQLSVL.

The gene calls are TRBV5-1 and TRBJ2-1; weak D call: TRBD2 (5 bases). CDR1 and CDR2 from the germline V gene are SGHRS and YFSETQ. Trimming removed 0 bases from V and 0 bases from J, with 10 bases in between. CDR3 length: 16 amino acids. This CDR3 is CASSLGTTSSYNEQFF. CDR3 DNA sequence: TGCGCCAGCAGCTTGGGGACCACTAGCTCCTACAATGAGCAGTTCTTC.

The chain joins TRBV7-3 to TRBJ2-7; 9 nucleotides match TRBD2. The germline gives CDR1 SGHTA, CDR2 FQGTGA. V lost 0 bases, J lost 3 bases, and 3 bases stayed unmatched. The CDR3 loop spans 15 amino acids. The CDR3 DNA reads TGTGCCAGCAGCTTAACGCCTAGCGGGAACTACGAGCAGTACTTC. Residues: CASSLTPSGNYEQYF. The whole variable domain, remainder taken from reference TRBV7-3 and TRBJ2-7, is GAGVSQTPSNKVTEKGKYVELRCDPISGHTALYWYRQSLGQGPEFLIYFQGTGAADDSGLPNDRFFAVRPEGSVSTLKIQRTERGDSAVYLCASSLTPSGNYEQYFGPGTRLTVT.